This TCR beta chain was identified in a study of control samples from healthy donors and cancer patients. Sequencing was performed with immunoSEQ multiplex PCR; in TCRdb, only in-frame clones are kept and a portion is missing. Of 70,000 to 100,000 clones detected, about 89% appear once; the ten largest clones hold 7.5% to 9%. The receptor was isolated from a woman aged 60-75 years in good health. Material: blood.

The CDR3 sequence: CASSESGVLNYGYTF. The CDR3 DNA follows: TGTGCCAGCAGTGAGTCGGGGGTTCTTAACTATGGCTACACCTTC. V gene TRBV6-1 combines with J gene TRBJ1-2; tentatively, D is TRBD1 (5 bases). The CDR3 totals 15 residues. Trimming removed 3 bases at V and 1 base at J, with 12 bases between. Germline assignment: CDR1 MNHNS and CDR2 SASEGT.